This TCR beta chain is from a study of blood T cell repertoires in COVID-19. As for the study in general: Collection of acute and convalescent COVID-19 samples took place in the United States, Italy and Spain. PBMCs, B-cell-depleted T cells, or T cells provided the cDNA or gDNA that made up the material.

Original methodology: Estimation of nucleated cell counts was performed using reference gene primer amplification. Sequencing used immunoSEQ multiplex PCR; TCRdb keeps in-frame clones, though not all of them. V and J calls and clone size are given by that table; D and trimming were obtained from the DNA. The sample contains about 120,000 clones, 85% of which appear only once. V was pared by 1 base and J by 4 bases, with 8 bases between. CDR3 length equals 14 residues. Per the germline V gene, CDR1 is MDHEN and CDR2 is SYDVKM. The chain carries TRBV28 and TRBJ1-5; possible D gene TRBD1, 5 bases. Sequencing was performed on peripheral blood. The sequence was collected from a woman aged 80 or over with acute or convalescent COVID-19. In DNA, the CDR3 is TGTGCCAGCAGTTTATCCTACAGGAATCAGCCCCAGCATTTT. Encoded protein: CASSLSYRNQPQHF.